The entry below describes one T cell receptor (beta chain). Per germline, CDR1 SGHVS and CDR2 FQNEAQ. The CDR3 length is 15 residues. The V and J ends lost 5 bases and 7 bases, in that order; junction bases with no gene match: 9. It was with 60 Vbeta and 13 Jbeta primers that the PCR ran. The table came from immunoSEQ multiplex PCR; TCRdb's copy has only in-frame clones and leaves some out. The sample has some 130,000 clones. The record originates from a study of cytomegalovirus exposure and HLA in healthy donors. The clonotype comes from a woman aged 40 to 49 in good health and CMV-seronegative. This sequence joins TRBV7-8 and TRBJ2-5, with TRBD2 identical over 11 bases. Sample: PBMCs. The CDR3, as DNA: TGTGCCAGCAGCACGGGACTAGCGGATGTGGGGACCCAGTACTTC. Its protein product is CASSTGLADVGTQYF.